This entry features one TCR beta chain sequence. The sample comes from a study of blood T cell repertoires in COVID-19. Across the whole study: Whether acute or convalescent, the COVID-19 samples came from the United States, Italy and Spain. From T cells, B-cell-depleted T cells, or PBMCs came the material, which was cDNA or gDNA.

The ends were cut back, 6 bases at V and 8 bases at J, with 16 bases in the middle. This CDR3 region has 14 residues. From germline, CDR1 is SGHTA and CDR2 FQGNSA. As processed by the authors: Using reference gene primer amplification, nucleated cell counts were estimated. Profiling relied on immunoSEQ multiplex PCR, and the TCRdb table lists in-frame clones only, not all of them. D and trimming come from the DNA, and the V and J calls and clone size come from that table. This sample has some 200,000 clones, with more than 75% found just once. This sequence was found in a man aged 35-49 years with active or convalescent COVID-19. The rearrangement uses TRBV7-2 and TRBJ1-4, with D unclear. Specimen: peripheral blood. This chain's CDR3 is CASSSDTLGEKLFF. DNA of the CDR3: TGTGCCAGCAGTAGCGACACGCTGGGGGAAAAACTGTTTTTT.